The clone carrying this TCR beta chain was observed many times. Genomic DNA, serving as template, underwent TCR beta VDJ and CDR3 profiling. TCRdb re-analysed the reads in MiXCR, keeping a single row per CDR3 protein. The table has about 58,000 distinct CDR3 sequences, roughly 60% seen once; the top ten hold 15% to 20%. CDR1 is MNHEY, CDR2 SMNVEV, per germline (reference sequence). Trimming took off 6 bases at V and 6 bases at J, with 18 bases between the two ends. The CDR3 is made up of 15 amino acids. The data derive from a study of CD8+CD57+ T cells in acquired aplastic anemia. The authors sequenced patients whose flow cytometry had shown CD8+CD57+ cell expansion.

This clonotype originated in a human donor with aplastic anemia. The sequencing sample was made of sorted CD4+, CD8+, or CD8+CD57+ T cells (not recorded which) from PBMCs. The chain combines TRBV27 with TRBJ1-5; perhaps TRBD1 as D (5 bases). The CDR3 here is CASSSRAGYGQPQHF. The CDR3 nucleotides read TGTGCCAGCAGCTCGCGGGCAGGGTACGGTCAGCCCCAGCATTTT.